Given below is one T cell receptor (beta chain) in context. No antigen is known for it. The CDR3 runs 14 residues. The germline V and J ends were trimmed by 5 bases and 2 bases, with 12 bases remaining between them. CDR1 SGHVS and CDR2 FQNEAQ come from the germline V gene. The sample is drawn from a study of Graves' ophthalmopathy and Graves' hyperthyroidism. Study-level points and caveats: Also, most clonotypes expanded in the thyroid above 0.001 frequency appeared in blood.

The study amplified TCR beta CDR3 regions using RNA transcripts. The authors performed first-round RT-PCR with HTBI primers and then a second-round multiplex PCR. TCRdb re-derived calls from the multiplex PCR reads in MiXCR, one entry per CDR3 protein. The data contain around 1,000,000 distinct CDR3 sequences, 36% of them singletons. The sequencing input was peripheral blood or thyroid tissue (not recorded which). This chain links TRBV7-8 with TRBJ1-2; D may be TRBD1 (6 bases). The TCR was taken from an adult man with Graves' hyperthyroidism. The CDR3 region is CASSLSDRNYGYTF. The CDR3 DNA follows: TGTGCCAGCAGCCTATCTGACAGGAACTATGGCTACACCTTC.